This T cell receptor (gamma chain) was captured in a study of gamma-delta chains in newborns, infants, children. Turning to the study itself: Innate gammadelta T cells reportedly expand polyclonally right after birth, driven by microbial exposure, per the title.

J was trimmed by 3 bases and V by 5 bases; bases with no gene match: 7. This CDR3 region has 17 residues. Germline V gene lookup returns CDR1 GITISATS and CDR2 ISYDGTV (reference sequence). TCRdb reanalyzed the reads using CATT. The sample includes about 840 gamma-chain clones, more than 50% of them seen just once. The source is a child who was a newborn, infant or young child, either healthy, febrile or measles-vaccinated (not recorded which). The specimen sequenced was blood. The chain joins TRGV9 to TRGJP. The J gene, missing from TCRdb, was assigned here through DNA to germline matching. The CDR3 region is CALWGAEQELGKKIKVF. CDR3 bases: TGTGCCTTGTGGGGAGCCGAGCAAGAGTTGGGCAAAAAAATCAAGGTATTT.